This T cell receptor (beta chain) appears in the sequencing data of a study of T cells in women clearing cervical HPV infection. Data came from immunoSEQ multiplex PCR; TCRdb stores just in-frame clones and leaves some out. The sample includes tens of thousands of clones. Points on this clone: The read ends 3 residues shy of where the CDR3 ends; the end is completed using the germline J gene.

Looked up from germline, CDR1 is MDHEN and CDR2 is SYDVKM. The CDR3 totals 14 residues. The V gene end was trimmed by 6 bases and the J gene end by 2 bases; junction bases not matched to a gene: 6. The TCR comes from a woman aged 18 to 75 with a cervical HPV16 infection that either progressed to CIN3+ or cleared (not recorded which). The chain recombines TRBV28 with TRBJ2-7, with TRBD2 matching 8 bases. Material for sequencing was blood buffy coat. The CDR3 protein is CASRSGGDTYEQYF. CDR3 DNA, as far as it was read: TGTGCCAGCAGAAGCGGGGGCGACACCTACGAG.